Each of the 8 T cell receptor beta chains below was sequenced from the same sample in a study of human T cells and chemical hapten exposure. MiXCR was run by TCRdb on the RACE reads, yielding one entry per CDR3 protein. The repertoire holds about 90,000 distinct CDR3 sequences, with 11% as singletons. Time point of the sample: patch test 3, about 24 weeks after DPC sensitization. Sample treatment: therapeutic diphenylcyclopropenone sensitization with weekly scalp DPC. The specimen comprised whole blood, sampled in connection with sensitization to the hapten diphenylcyclopropenone (DPC). The receptors come from a woman in her twenties or thirties with alopecia areata. Some clones in this sample may be carry-over from other donors' samples.

This clonotype occurred a few times. This chain connects TRBV7-9 to TRBJ1-4; D unclear. The CDR3 extends over 14 amino acids. CDR1 and CDR2 (germline): SEHNR, FQNEAQ (reference sequence). V lost 0 bases, J lost 0 bases, and 2 bases lay in between. DNA of the CDR3: TGTGCCAGCAGCTTAGCAGCAACTAATGAAAAACTGTTTTTT. This codes for CASSLAATNEKLFF.

V and J are TRBV11-3 and TRBJ2-3; 8 nucleotides align to TRBD2. CDR3 size: 17 residues. The germline gives CDR1 SGHNT, CDR2 YENEEA. V gave up 1 base and J gave up 5 bases; unmatched junction bases: 11. The CDR3 sequence: CASSLGLREATEDTQYF. CDR3 bases: TGTGCCAGCAGCTTAGGTTTGCGGGAGGCAACGGAAGATACGCAGTATTTT.

V gene TRBV6-4 combines with J gene TRBJ2-3; possibly TRBD1 for D (6 bases). Per germline, CDR1 MRHNA and CDR2 SNTAGT. V lost 4 bases, J lost 2 bases, and 10 bases lay in between. The CDR3 is made up of 14 amino acids. CDR3 loop: CASSAQGPTDTQYF. Here the CDR3 DNA reads TGTGCCAGCAGTGCACAGGGTCCCACAGATACGCAGTATTTT.

In regard to this clonotype: No conserved phenylalanine or tryptophan ends this CDR3, so it is likely a read error. CDR3 protein: CASTEWGSGIQPQHL. Here the CDR3 DNA reads TGTGCCAGTACCGAGTGGGGGAGTGGAATTCAGCCCCAGCATCTT. V is TRBV19 and J is TRBJ1-5, with D possibly TRBD1 on 5 matching bases. The germline V and J ends were trimmed by 7 bases and 6 bases, with 19 bases remaining between them. The length of the CDR3 is 15 residues. Germline values: CDR1 LNHDA, CDR2 SQIVND (reference sequence).

The V gene is TRBV30, the J gene TRBJ2-1; unclear D gene. CDR1 is GTSNPN and CDR2 is SVGIG in the germline V gene (reference sequence). There are 12 residues in the CDR3. V lost 3 bases and J 10 bases, leaving 13 bases between the germline ends. CDR3 DNA sequence: TGTGCCTGGAGCCGAATATTTGGCGAGCAGTTCTTC. Translated, it gives CAWSRIFGEQFF.

This chain connects TRBV19 to TRBJ2-2; D may correspond to TRBD1 or TRBD2 (5 bases each). The length of the CDR3 is 16 residues. The germline V gene encodes CDR1 LNHDA and CDR2 SQIVND (reference sequence). Trimming shortened V by 5 bases and J by 5 bases, and 18 bases separated the two germline ends. The DNA for the CDR3 is TGTGCCAGTAGTTCCCCGCAGTCAGGGACGACCGGGGAGCTGTTTTTT. It encodes CASSSPQSGTTGELFF.

The CDR3 coding sequence is TGCAGCGTTGTCCCGGGACAGCTACACAATGAGCAGTTCTTC. Protein: CSVVPGQLHNEQFF. The V gene is TRBV29-1, the J gene TRBJ2-1; 7 nucleotides agree with TRBD1. CDR1 and CDR2 from the germline V gene are SQVTM and ANQGSEA. This CDR3 region has 14 residues. Unmatched junction bases numbered 8, after V lost 4 bases and J lost 5 bases.

A word on this clonotype: One end of the junction is discordant with germline, which a read error may explain. The chain has TRBV19 and TRBJ2-1, with 7 bases aligning to TRBD1. Germline CDR1 LNHDA, CDR2 SQIVND (reference sequence). The CDR3 spans 17 residues. CDR3 protein: CSSSDNGAGGSYNEQFF. CDR3 DNA sequence: TGTTCCAGTAGTGACAACGGCGCAGGGGGCTCCTACAATGAGCAGTTCTTC.